The 26 T cell receptor beta chains presented below share a single source sample, sequenced in a study of cytomegalovirus exposure and HLA in healthy donors. Primers for the PCR totalled 60 Vbeta and 13 Jbeta. The assay was immunoSEQ multiplex PCR, and TCRdb's table has in-frame clones only and misses some. There are 100,000 to 150,000 clones in the sample; roughly 72% occur only once, and roughly 7.5% lies in the top ten. The sample consisted of PBMCs. These receptors all come from a male donor in good health and CMV-seronegative.

This rearrangement joins TRBV6-6 to TRBJ2-7; D ambiguous. CDR3 length: 13 amino acids. Trimming took off 6 bases at V and 0 bases at J, with 9 bases between the two ends. CDR1 and CDR2 (germline): MNHNY, SVGAGI (reference sequence). The CDR3 is CASSPDTSYEQYF. CDR3 nucleotides: TGTGCCAGCAGCCCCGACACCTCCTACGAGCAGTACTTC.

This sequence joins TRBV27 and TRBJ2-7; 12 nucleotides match TRBD2. The CDR3 runs 16 residues. The germline CDR1 and CDR2 sequences are MNHEY and SMNVEV (reference sequence). Trimming at V came to 4 bases and at J to 1 base, leaving 5 bases not matched to a gene. The CDR3 bases are TGTGCCAGCAGTTCCCGGACTAGCGGGGATTCCTACGAGCAGTACTTC. It translates to CASSSRTSGDSYEQYF.

This chain links TRBV29-1 with TRBJ2-1; 9 bases map to TRBD1. CDR3 length: 13 residues. The V gene's germline CDR1 is SQVTM and CDR2 ANQGSEA. The ends lost 7 bases at V and 4 bases at J; junction bases unmatched: 5. The CDR3 region is CSASGTGYNEQFF. The DNA for the CDR3 is TGCAGCGCGTCCGGGACAGGGTACAATGAGCAGTTCTTC.

The chain is built from TRBV27 and TRBJ2-1, with TRBD2 matching 9 bases. The CDR3 runs to 17 residues. V trimming: 3 bases; J trimming: 2 bases; junction bases outside the gene matches: 8. The germline V gene encodes CDR1 MNHEY and CDR2 SMNVEV (reference sequence). Written as DNA, the CDR3 is TGTGCCAGCAGTTTCTTGGTGCGGGAGGGCCCCTACAATGAGCAGTTCTTC. Translation gives CASSFLVREGPYNEQFF.

The chain recombines TRBV7-3 with TRBJ2-3, with 7 bases matching TRBD2. This CDR3 comprises 15 residues. CDR1 SGHTA and CDR2 FQGTGA come from the germline V gene. Trimming at V came to 5 bases and at J to 1 base, leaving 6 bases not matched to a gene. The CDR3 sequence: CASSPTRGGTDTQYF. The DNA of the CDR3 is TGTGCCAGCAGCCCGACTCGGGGGGGCACAGATACGCAGTATTTT. Combining the CDR3 with reference TRBV7-3 and TRBJ2-3 gives the whole variable domain GAGVSQTPSNKVTEKGKYVELRCDPISGHTALYWYRQSLGQGPEFLIYFQGTGAADDSGLPNDRFFAVRPEGSVSTLKIQRTERGDSAVYLCASSPTRGGTDTQYFGPGTRLTVL.

The V call is TRBV9, the J call TRBJ2-3; 9 nucleotides match TRBD2. V was clipped by 6 bases and J by 2 bases; unmatched bases: 10. The CDR3 covers 16 residues. CDR1 and CDR2 (germline): SGDLS, YYNGEE. CDR3 DNA: TGTGCCAGCACAAGCGGGGGGTCCCGTTTCACAGATACGCAGTATTTT. Amino acid sequence: CASTSGGSRFTDTQYF.

The CDR3 protein is CASSFSGQPQHF. CDR3 in DNA: TGTGCCAGCAGCTTTAGCGGACAGCCCCAGCATTTT. The chain employs TRBV7-9 and TRBJ1-5, with D unresolved. Germline loops: CDR1 SEHNR, CDR2 FQNEAQ (reference sequence). The CDR3 runs 12 residues. With 3 bases removed from V and 7 bases from J, the gap between germline ends came to 7 bases. Full variable domain (outside the CDR3, taken from reference TRBV7-9 and TRBJ1-5): DTGVSQNPRHKITKRGQNVTFRCDPISEHNRLYWYRQTLGQGPEFLTYFQNEAQLEKSRLLSDRFSAERPKGSFSTLEIQRTEQGDSAMYLCASSFSGQPQHFGDGTRLSIL.

The rearrangement links TRBV21-1 to TRBJ1-5; the D call TRBD1 from the table was never checked on the DNA. TRBV21-1 is classified as a pseudogene. CDR3 length equals 14 residues. CDR3 protein: CASGDRAGKVAQHF. In DNA, the CDR3 is TGTGCCAGCGGGGACAGGGCCGGGAAGGTCGCCCAGCATTTT.

This clone was counted between two and nine times. The V and J genes are TRBV29-1 and TRBJ2-1; D perhaps matches TRBD2 (7 bases). The length of the CDR3 is 13 residues. Trimming cost V 4 bases and J 7 bases, with 14 bases left between them. Looked up from germline, CDR1 is SQVTM and CDR2 is ANQGSEA. In nucleotides, the CDR3 is TGCAGCGTTGGGGGGGGACAAGGAAATGAGCAGTTCTTC. Translation gives CSVGGGQGNEQFF.

The chain is built from TRBV28 and TRBJ1-5; no firm D call. The germline V gene encodes CDR1 MDHEN and CDR2 SYDVKM. The CDR3 length is 15 residues. V gave up 7 bases and J gave up 3 bases, with 16 bases separating them. CDR3 nucleotides: TGTGCCAGCACCCTGACACTGGACTCCAATCAGCCCCAGCATTTT. Translating gives CASTLTLDSNQPQHF. Based on the CDR3 plus reference TRBV28 and TRBJ1-5, the full variable domain is DVKVTQSSRYLVKRTGEKVFLECVQDMDHENMFWYRQDPGLGLRLIYFSYDVKMKEKGDIPEGYSVSREKKERFSLILESASTNQTSMYLCASTLTLDSNQPQHFGDGTRLSIL.

As to this clone: The junction does not match germline at one end; this may be a read error. The chain has TRBV7-2 and TRBJ1-5; the D is unclear. Germline V gene data show CDR1 as SGHTA and CDR2 as FQGNSA. This CDR3 has 15 amino acids. The CDR3: CASSRAGLSTQPRHF. The CDR3 coding sequence is TGTGCCAGCAGCCGAGCGGGGTTATCTACGCAGCCCCGGCATTTT.

In nucleotides, the CDR3 is TGTGCCAGCAGCTTAGATAACCCGAGCTATGGCTACACCTTC. The encoded protein is CASSLDNPSYGYTF. J is TRBJ1-2 and V is TRBV11-2; D call uncertain. Trimming left V 0 bases short and J 4 bases short, with 9 bases between. Germline values: CDR1 SGHAT, CDR2 FQNNGV. The CDR3 length is 14 residues.

V usage is TRBV28 and J usage is TRBJ2-1; no reliable D call. Trimming left V 4 bases short and J 10 bases short, with 11 bases between. Germline V gene sequence: CDR1 MDHEN, CDR2 SYDVKM. The CDR3 has 12 residues. CDR3 in amino acids: CASSSHTNEQFF. The CDR3 bases are TGTGCCAGCAGTTCCCACACGAACGAGCAGTTCTTC.

V and J are TRBV11-2 and TRBJ2-5, with D hard to call. This CDR3 has 15 residues. Trimming pared 2 bases from V and 0 bases from J, leaving 10 bases between. The germline V gene has CDR1 SGHAT and CDR2 FQNNGV. CDR3 bases: TGTGCCAGCAGCTTAACTTCTTGGTACCAAGAGACCCAGTACTTC. Protein: CASSLTSWYQETQYF.

This clone has a handful of counts. Other DNA sequences of this sample code for an identical CDR3. The CDR3 region has the DNA TGTGCCAGCTCACCAGGTGGGGAGCTTAATTCACCCCTCCACTTT. Encoded protein: CASSPGGELNSPLHF. The chain has TRBV18 and TRBJ1-6; D remains ambiguous. In germline, CDR1 is KGHSH, CDR2 LQKENI. The V gene lost 2 bases and the J gene lost 6 bases, with 11 bases spanning the gap. The CDR3 totals 15 residues. Combining the CDR3 with reference TRBV18 and TRBJ1-6 gives the whole variable domain NAGVMQNPRHLVRRRGQEARLRCSPMKGHSHVYWYRQLPEEGLKFMVYLQKENIIDESGMPKERFSAEFPKEGPSILRIQQVVRGDSAAYFCASSPGGELNSPLHFGNGTRLTVT.

CDR3 DNA: TGCGCCAGCAGTCAATTTGGAGGGACGAGGGAGCCTGAAGCTTTCTTT. It is translated as CASSQFGGTREPEAFF. The genes are TRBV23-1 and TRBJ1-1; maybe TRBD1 (5 bases). TRBV23-1 falls under the ORF class, with uncertain function. The V end was cut by 1 base, the J end by 6 bases, with 18 bases between. The CDR3 is 16 residues long.

The chain uses TRBV6-1 and TRBJ2-1; TRBD2 aligns across 9 bases. The CDR3 runs to 16 residues. Per the germline V gene, CDR1 is MNHNS and CDR2 is SASEGT. With V trimmed by 4 bases and J by 4 bases, 8 bases remained unmatched. The CDR3 region is CASSAAAAGGYNEQFF. As DNA, the CDR3 is TGTGCCAGCAGTGCGGCCGCGGCGGGAGGGTACAATGAGCAGTTCTTC.

V and J are TRBV7-2 and TRBJ2-7; 13 positions agree with TRBD2. There are 16 residues in the CDR3. Germline V CDR1 and CDR2: SGHTA, FQGNSA. The V and J ends lost 5 bases and 1 base, in that order; junction bases with no gene match: 5. The CDR3 spells CASSRRLAGGSYEQYF. In DNA form, the CDR3 reads TGTGCCAGCAGCCGACGACTAGCGGGGGGATCCTACGAGCAGTACTTC. The full variable domain, completed using reference TRBV7-2 and TRBJ2-7, is GAGVSQSPSNKVTEKGKDVELRCDPISGHTALYWYRQSLGQGLEFLIYFQGNSAPDKSGLPSDRFSAERTGGSVSTLTIQRTQQEDSAVYLCASSRRLAGGSYEQYFGPGTRLTVT.

This clone was observed a few times. The chain employs TRBV19 and TRBJ2-1; 9 bases line up with TRBD1. With 5 bases clipped from V and 6 bases from J, the junction kept 8 bases outside the gene matches. The CDR3 totals 15 residues. Germline-derived CDR1 and CDR2 are LNHDA and SQIVND (reference sequence). CDR3 region: CASSVSGTGSNEQFF. The DNA of the CDR3 is TGTGCCAGTAGTGTCTCCGGGACAGGGTCCAATGAGCAGTTCTTC.

The chain employs TRBV2 and TRBJ1-6, with 9 positions matching TRBD1. Germline lookup yields CDR1 SNHLY and CDR2 FYNNEI. There are 14 residues in the CDR3. V gave up 7 bases and J gave up 9 bases; unmatched junction bases: 7. The CDR3 nucleotides are TGTGCCAGCACCAGGACAGGGGTCGGTTCACCCCTCCACTTT. Amino acids: CASTRTGVGSPLHF.

The gene calls are TRBV7-2 and TRBJ1-5, with D possibly being TRBD1 (6 bases). In germline, CDR1 is SGHTA, CDR2 FQGNSA. The CDR3 is 15 amino acids. V was pared by 0 bases and J by 4 bases, with 10 bases between. As DNA, the CDR3 is TGTGCCAGCAGCTTAGCACAGGGACCGAATCAGCCCCAGCATTTT. It is translated as CASSLAQGPNQPQHF.

The rearrangement joins TRBV5-1 to TRBJ1-2, with unresolved D. Trimming took 1 base from V and 0 from J, leaving 10 bases between them. Germline V gene lookup returns CDR1 SGHRS and CDR2 YFSETQ. The CDR3 extends over 15 amino acids. The CDR3 is CASSLFTAPNYGYTF. CDR3 DNA: TGCGCCAGCAGCTTGTTTACAGCACCTAACTATGGCTACACCTTC.

V and J are TRBV10-3 and TRBJ2-7; D is possibly TRBD2 (6 bases). In germline, CDR1 is ENHRY, CDR2 SYGVKD. The CDR3 length is 16 residues. V lost 1 base, J lost 1 base, and 14 bases lay in between. CDR3 residues: CAISEFSSETSYEQYF. CDR3 sequence (DNA): TGTGCCATCAGTGAGTTTTCTAGCGAGACGTCCTACGAGCAGTACTTC.

This chain connects TRBV13 to TRBJ1-1, with D possibly being TRBD1 (5 bases). The V end was cut by 2 bases, the J end by 3 bases, with 16 bases between. This CDR3 comprises 16 residues. The V gene's germline CDR1 is PRHDT and CDR2 FYEKMQ (reference sequence). The CDR3 bases are TGTGCCAGCAGCTTAAGTGGTCTGGTAGGGGACACTGAAGCTTTCTTT. Translation: CASSLSGLVGDTEAFF.

The gene calls are TRBV14 and TRBJ1-2; the match to TRBD1 covers 7 bases. Germline V lookup: CDR1 SGHDN, CDR2 FVKESK. The CDR3 extends over 16 amino acids. V dropped 0 bases and J dropped 6; count of bases not matched to a gene: 10. This chain's CDR3 is CASSQDLGTGVHGYTF. The CDR3 nucleotides read TGTGCCAGCAGCCAAGATTTAGGAACAGGGGTCCATGGCTACACCTTC.

CDR3: CASSILTASASGETQYF. The CDR3 bases are TGTGCCAGTAGTATTCTTACGGCTAGCGCGAGTGGGGAGACCCAGTACTTC. The rearrangement links TRBV19 to TRBJ2-5, with D possibly being TRBD2 (6 bases). Trimming removed 3 bases from V and 5 bases from J, with 22 bases in between. Germline V lookup: CDR1 LNHDA, CDR2 SQIVND (reference sequence). CDR3 size: 17 residues.